This entry concerns a single T cell receptor beta chain. The antigen it recognizes is unknown. Base qualities are not recorded, but no much larger clone differs from it by a single base. The germline V gene provides CDR1 MGHRA and CDR2 YSYEKL. V is reduced by 0 bases and J by 0 bases, leaving a spacing of 6 bases between them. Inclusive of the bounding cysteine and phenylalanine, the CDR3 is 15 residues long. Kept here is only the CDR3 DNA, which spans 45 bases and is read in frame from base 1. These data originate in a study of tissue T cells after allogeneic stem cell transplantation (dated by TCRdb to 2021 to 2024). At the level of the whole study: Over a roughly three-year period, several adult allo-HCT recipients who had steroid-refractory GVHD were prospectively enrolled in a research-autopsy study. Grafts from donors were received by all GVHD patients, with four grafts being unmodified and three being CD34-selected to deplete T cells. Gastrointestinal GVHD was present in all GVHD patients, each of whom received several lines of GVHD-directed therapy, and roughly 5 of these patients also had skin involvement. Pre-transplant PBMCs were of recipient origin and were available from four to six GVHD patients. In viably preserved blood and marrow, CD3+ T cells were flow-sorted if cell numbers allowed, whereas smaller samples went directly to DNA extraction. The study profiled TCR beta repertoires across many tissues from research autopsies of patients with and without GVHD, plus mouse models of GVHD. The human part of the study was a prospective observational study with no blinding and no randomization.

The sample's time point label is to be understood as: recipient (host-origin) PBMCs collected before allo-HCT. Overall results and qualifications from the work: Only a few T cell clones appeared in more than one patient, yet motif-based clustering showed tissue-specific repertoire signatures that were shared between patients. Within patients, how anatomically similar tissues were was a major factor shaping TCR repertoire composition, regardless of disease or transplant status. Blood and spleen T cells captured only a limited portion of the TCR repertoire detected in tissues, in both patients and mice. The study did not determine which tissue TCRs were alloreactive or antigen-specific, and some clones might have been persisting host cells. Sampling depth was acknowledged as a limitation, and the patient cohort was both small and clinically heterogeneous.

The receptor library was made with the immunoSEQ multiplex PCR assay. Adaptive Biotechnologies performed TCRbeta CDR3 sequencing at survey depth and reported CDR3 sequences, V/J genes, productive frequency, and template counts. TCR beta CDR3 regions were amplified from genomic DNA instead of RNA. The study's processing was this. Jensen-Shannon divergence was used to quantify pairwise repertoire overlap between tissues, with a value of 1 indicating complete divergence and a value of 0 indicating identical repertoires. Tissues were grouped by single-linkage agglomerative hierarchical clustering of pairwise JSD values, and the clustering results were shown as dendrograms. GLIPH2 was run on all patient samples with simulation_depth 1000, kmer_min_depth 3 and cdr3_length_cutoff 8, and groups with more than two unique CDR3s were retained. A standardized tissue-overlap score was calculated by extrapolating Jaccard GLIPH-group overlap across patients to a standard repertoire size of 1000 clones. Linear mixed-effect models, with tissue included as a fixed effect and individual included as a random effect, were used to assess associations of diversity with clinical or experimental variables. Not all clones reach the TCRdb copy of this immuneACCESS table, which keeps in-frame sequences only. Checked studies attribute under half of the gap to unresolved V genes and leave the rest unexplained. V and J calls and clone size are copied from that table; D and trimming were computed from the DNA. For this sample the table gives fewer than 30,000 clones, of which approximately 85% were detected only once. The ten largest clonotypes hold roughly 3.5% of the sample.

The clonotype comes from a woman aged 18 to 55 who later had graft-versus-host disease after an allogeneic stem cell transplant. The chain joins TRBV4-1 to TRBJ1-3, with the identity of the D gene unclear. The specimen was blood, collected before transplantation. In nucleotide form, the sequence is TGCGCCAGCAGCCAAGAAGGCAACTCTGGAAACACCATATATTTT. Translated, it reads CASSQEGNSGNTIYF.